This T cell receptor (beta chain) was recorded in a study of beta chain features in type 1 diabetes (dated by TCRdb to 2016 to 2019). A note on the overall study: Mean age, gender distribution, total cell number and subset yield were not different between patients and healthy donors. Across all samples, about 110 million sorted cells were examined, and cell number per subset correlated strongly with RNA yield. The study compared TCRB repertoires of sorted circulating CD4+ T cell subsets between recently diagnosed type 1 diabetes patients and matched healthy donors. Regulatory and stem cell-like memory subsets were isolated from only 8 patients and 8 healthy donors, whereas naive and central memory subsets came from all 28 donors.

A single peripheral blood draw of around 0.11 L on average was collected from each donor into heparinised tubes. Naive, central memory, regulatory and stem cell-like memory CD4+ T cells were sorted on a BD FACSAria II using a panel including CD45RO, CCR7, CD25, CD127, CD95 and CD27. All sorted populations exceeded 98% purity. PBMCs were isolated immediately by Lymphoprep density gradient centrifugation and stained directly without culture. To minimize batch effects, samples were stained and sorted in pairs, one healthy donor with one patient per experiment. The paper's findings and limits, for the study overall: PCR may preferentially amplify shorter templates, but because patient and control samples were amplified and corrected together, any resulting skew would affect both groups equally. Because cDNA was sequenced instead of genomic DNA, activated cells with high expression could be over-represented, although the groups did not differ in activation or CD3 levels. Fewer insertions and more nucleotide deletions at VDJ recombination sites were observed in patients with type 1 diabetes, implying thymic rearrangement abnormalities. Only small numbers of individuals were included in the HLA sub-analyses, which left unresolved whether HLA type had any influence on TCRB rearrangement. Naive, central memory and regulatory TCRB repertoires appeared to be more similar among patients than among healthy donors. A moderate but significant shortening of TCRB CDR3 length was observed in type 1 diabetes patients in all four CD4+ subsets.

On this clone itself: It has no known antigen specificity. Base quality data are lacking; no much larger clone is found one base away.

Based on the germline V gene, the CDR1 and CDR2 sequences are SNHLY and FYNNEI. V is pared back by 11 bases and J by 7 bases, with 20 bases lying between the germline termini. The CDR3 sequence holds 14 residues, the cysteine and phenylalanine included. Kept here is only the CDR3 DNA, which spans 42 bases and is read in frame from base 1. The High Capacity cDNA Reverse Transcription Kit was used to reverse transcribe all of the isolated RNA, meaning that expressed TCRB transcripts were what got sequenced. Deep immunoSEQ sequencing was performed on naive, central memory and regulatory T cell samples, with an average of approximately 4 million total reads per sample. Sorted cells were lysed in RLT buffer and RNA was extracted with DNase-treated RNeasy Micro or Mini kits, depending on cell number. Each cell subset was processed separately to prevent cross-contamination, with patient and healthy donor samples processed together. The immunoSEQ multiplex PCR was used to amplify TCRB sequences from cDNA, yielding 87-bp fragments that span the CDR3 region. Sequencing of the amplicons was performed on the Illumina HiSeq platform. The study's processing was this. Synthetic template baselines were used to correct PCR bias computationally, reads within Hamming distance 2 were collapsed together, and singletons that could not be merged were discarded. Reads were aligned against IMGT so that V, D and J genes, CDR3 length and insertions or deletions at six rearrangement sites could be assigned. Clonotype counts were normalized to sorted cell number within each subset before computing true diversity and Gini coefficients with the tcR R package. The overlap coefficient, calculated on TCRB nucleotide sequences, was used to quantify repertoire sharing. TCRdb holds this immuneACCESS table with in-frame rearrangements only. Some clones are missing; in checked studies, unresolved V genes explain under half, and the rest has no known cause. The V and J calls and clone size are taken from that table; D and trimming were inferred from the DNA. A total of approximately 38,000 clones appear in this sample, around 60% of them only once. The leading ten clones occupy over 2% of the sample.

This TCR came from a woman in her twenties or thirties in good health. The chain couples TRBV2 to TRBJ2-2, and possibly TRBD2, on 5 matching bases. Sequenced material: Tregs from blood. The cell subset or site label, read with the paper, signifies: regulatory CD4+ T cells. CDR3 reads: CAGAERGLSGELFF. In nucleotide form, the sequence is TGTGCCGGCGCTGAAAGAGGGTTGAGCGGGGAGCTGTTTTTT.